These T cell receptor beta chains were read from a single sample in a study of blood T cell repertoires in COVID-19. The assay was immunoSEQ multiplex PCR, and TCRdb's table has in-frame clones only and misses some. Found here are about 190,000 clones, about 85% of them singletons; the top ten hold around 1.9%. The specimen sequenced was peripheral blood. Receptors originate from a man in his sixties or seventies with active or convalescent COVID-19. CDR3s include the opening cysteine and the closing phenylalanine or tryptophan. The D gene is left open where the match is weak. Where a row states a size, it is once, few, many or the class of an expanded clone; other rows omit it.

D gene	clone size	CDR3 length	V gene	J gene	CDR3 DNA	CDR3 protein
TRBD1	-	15	TRBV19	TRBJ1-5	TGTGCCAGTAGTTGGGGATTACAGGGGGCTCAGCCCCAGCATTTT	CASSWGLQGAQPQHF
TRBD2	-	15	TRBV27	TRBJ2-2	TGTGCCAGCAGTATTAGCGGGGCTATCACCGGGGAGCTGTTTTTT	CASSISGAITGELFF
-	-	14	TRBV27	TRBJ2-7	TGTGCCAGCAGCACTGACAGAAACTCCTACGAGCAGTACTTC	CASSTDRNSYEQYF
-	once	16	TRBV10-3	TRBJ2-6	TGTGCCATCGGCCAGGTAGAAGACTCTGGGGCCAACGTCCTGACTTTC	CAIGQVEDSGANVLTF
-	-	13	TRBV28	TRBJ1-4	TGTGCCAGCAGTTTCTACGACAGTGAAAAACTGTTTTTT	CASSFYDSEKLFF
TRBD1	-	16	TRBV5-5	TRBJ1-1	TGTGCCAGCAGCCTCGGGACAGGCAGCATGAACACTGAAGCTTTCTTT	CASSLGTGSMNTEAFF
TRBD1	-	13	TRBV29-1	TRBJ2-7	TGCAGCGTTGGGGGACAGGAGGTCCACGAGCAGTACTTC	CSVGGQEVHEQYF
TRBD1	-	13	TRBV6-5	TRBJ1-1	TGTGCCAGCAGAAGGACAGGTTGGACTGAAGCTTTCTTT	CASRRTGWTEAFF
-	-	16	TRBV29-1	TRBJ1-2	TGCAGCGTTTTAAACACAGGGTTGGGTTTTAACTATGGCTACACCTTC	CSVLNTGLGFNYGYTF
TRBD1	-	15	TRBV27	TRBJ2-3	TGTGCCAGCAGTTATGGGACAGGGGGCGGGGATACGCAGTATTTT	CASSYGTGGGDTQYF
-	-	13	TRBV2	TRBJ1-5	TGTGCCAGCAGTGCAGGGGTAGTTCAGCCCCAGCATTTT	CASSAGVVQPQHF
-	once	18	TRBV4-3	TRBJ1-3	TGCGCCAGCAGCCAAGTATTCACGGGGGGCGCGTGGGGAAACACCATATATTTT	CASSQVFTGGAWGNTIYF
TRBD2	-	17	TRBV7-9	TRBJ2-5	TGTGCCAGCAGCCCCGCCCGGGTTAGCGGGGCCCAGAGGACCCAGTACTTC	CASSPARVSGAQRTQYF
-	-	11	TRBV29-1	TRBJ1-1	TGCAGCGTTGACGGTAACACTGAAGCTTTCTTT	CSVDGNTEAFF
-	-	17	TRBV19	TRBJ1-6	TGTGCCAGTAGTACCCTCGGGGGGAGCTCCTATAATTCACCCCTCCACTTT	CASSTLGGSSYNSPLHF
TRBD1	-	13	TRBV7-6	TRBJ2-3	TGTGCCAGCAGCTCGTACAGGGGAGATACGCAGTATTTT	CASSSYRGDTQYF
TRBD2	-	16	TRBV9	TRBJ2-3	TGTGCCAGCAGCGTCCTCCCGGGAGGTCCCACAGATACGCAGTATTTT	CASSVLPGGPTDTQYF
TRBD2	-	15	TRBV5-6	TRBJ2-7	TGTGCCAGCAGCCGGGGGGTAGCGGGAAGGTACGAGCAGTACTTC	CASSRGVAGRYEQYF
TRBD1	once	17	TRBV7-9	TRBJ1-3	TGTGCCAGCAGCATTACCGGGACAGCTAGCTCTGGAAACACCATATATTTT	CASSITGTASSGNTIYF
TRBD1	-	17	TRBV27	TRBJ2-4	TGTGCCAGCAGTTCCCGACAGGGTGTCAGCCCCAAAAACATTCAGTACTTC	CASSSRQGVSPKNIQYF
-	-	13	TRBV3-1/TRBV3-2	TRBJ1-2	TGTGCCAGCAGCTCAATTACAGGGAATGGCTACACCTTC	CASSSITGNGYTF
-	-	13	TRBV27	TRBJ1-2	-	CVPAPWGFYGYTF
-	-	14	TRBV7-2	TRBJ1-2	TGTGCCAGGAGCCCACCAGGTTCGTCCTATGGCTACACCTTC	CARSPPGSSYGYTF
TRBD1	-	16	TRBV11-2	TRBJ1-2	TGTGCCAGCAGCCCGGACAGGGACACGACTAACTATGGCTACACCTTC	CASSPDRDTTNYGYTF
TRBD2	-	15	TRBV7-2	TRBJ2-3	TGTGCCAGCAGCCGGACTAGCGGGAACACAGATACGCAGTATTTT	CASSRTSGNTDTQYF
-	once	18	TRBV6-2/TRBV6-3	TRBJ1-2	TGTGCCAGCAGTTACCCCGGCCAGTCACCGCCCGTGGAGAATGGCTACACCTTC	CASSYPGQSPPVENGYTF
-	-	16	TRBV6-6	TRBJ1-2	TGTGCCAGCAGTTACTCCGTGGGGCGCCGGGACTATGGCTACACCTTC	CASSYSVGRRDYGYTF
-	-	21	TRBV21-1	TRBJ2-2	TGTGCCAGCAGCAAAAAAGGGGGGGCTGAGGGCCATCTCCCTAACACCGGGGAGCTGTTTTTT	CASSKKGGAEGHLPNTGELFF
-	-	13	TRBV5-6	TRBJ2-1	TGTGCCAGCAGCTTGGCGAGAAACAATGAGCAGTTCTTC	CASSLARNNEQFF
TRBD1	-	14	TRBV6-5	TRBJ2-5	TGTGCCAGCAGTCGTACAGGGGGCGAAGAGACCCAGTACTTC	CASSRTGGEETQYF
TRBD1	-	16	TRBV2	TRBJ1-5	TGTGCCAGCGGCCTGGACAGGGGGCTAAGCAATCAGCCCCAGCATTTT	CASGLDRGLSNQPQHF
TRBD2	many	14	TRBV9	TRBJ2-7	TGTGCCAGCAGCGTAGGAAGCGGGAGCTACGAGCAGTACTTC	CASSVGSGSYEQYF
-	-	13	TRBV19	TRBJ1-4	TGTGCCAGTGGAACAGGTCTGACGGAAAAACTGTTTTTT	CASGTGLTEKLFF
-	-	17	TRBV2	TRBJ2-4	TGTGCCAGCAGTGAAAGGGAGTCCCGGCTCGGGCAAAACATTCAGTACTTC	CASSERESRLGQNIQYF
-	few	16	TRBV28	TRBJ2-1	TGTGCCAGCAGTTTTCTGGTCATAACAAGATACAATGAGCAGTTCTTC	CASSFLVITRYNEQFF
-	-	12	TRBV6-5	TRBJ2-2	TGTGCCAGCAGTAAGGGGGCCGGGGAGCTGTTTTTT	CASSKGAGELFF
TRBD1	-	15	TRBV6-5	TRBJ1-3	TGTGCCAGCAGTTGGACAGGGCGGTCTGGAAACACCATATATTTT	CASSWTGRSGNTIYF
-	-	18	TRBV18	TRBJ1-5	TGTGCCAGCTCACCAATGCAGGGAAGCACCTATAGCAATCAGCCCCAGCATTTT	CASSPMQGSTYSNQPQHF
TRBD1	-	14	TRBV4-1	TRBJ1-2	TGCGCCAGCAGCCAACCCGGGACAGGACAGGGCTACACCTTC	CASSQPGTGQGYTF
-	-	15	TRBV11-2	TRBJ2-4	TGTGCCAGCAGCCAGATAAGGGGCCTAAGGGACATTCAGTACTTC	CASSQIRGLRDIQYF
TRBD2	-	14	TRBV9	TRBJ2-1	TGTGCCAGCAGCACCAGCGGGAGTTACAATGAGCAGTTCTTC	CASSTSGSYNEQFF
-	once	10	TRBV20-1	TRBJ2-3	TGCAGTGCCAACTCAGATACGCAGTATTTT	CSANSDTQYF
-	-	14	TRBV19	TRBJ1-2	TGTGCCAGTAGTCCGGGGACAACTAACTATGGCTACACCTTC	CASSPGTTNYGYTF
-	once	14	TRBV21-1	TRBJ1-1	TGTGCCAGCAATAAGACAGGGGCGAACACTGAAGCTTTCTTT	CASNKTGANTEAFF
TRBD2	-	16	TRBV7-8	TRBJ2-2	TGTGCCAGCAGTTCGGGACTAGCTAATGGGGCTGGGGAGCTGTTTTTT	CASSSGLANGAGELFF
-	-	12	TRBV29-1	TRBJ1-1	TGCAGCGCGACAGGACTGAACACTGAAGCTTTCTTT	CSATGLNTEAFF
-	-	15	TRBV10-1	TRBJ1-3	TGCGCCAGCAATACCACAGGGAAAGCTGGAAACACCATATATTTT	CASNTTGKAGNTIYF
-	-	12	TRBV28	TRBJ2-7	TGTGCCAGCAGTTTACGCCAGGGCGAGCAGTACTTC	CASSLRQGEQYF